This T cell receptor beta chain was obtained from a study of T cell repertoires in cytomegalovirus infection. TCRdb passed the reads through MiXCR, listing each CDR3 protein once. The sample holds about 360,000 distinct CDR3 sequences; around a sixth are singletons and the top ten take 7.5% to 9.5%. This clonotype was found a few times. Its antigen is not known. General study points: Public TCR beta family frequency separated CMV-and-HLA carriers, including in an independent cohort.

Trimming pared 4 bases from V and 10 bases from J, leaving 21 bases between. Looked up from germline, CDR1 is SGHTS and CDR2 is YDEGEE. The CDR3 has 16 amino acids. The chain is built from TRBV5-8 and TRBJ1-6; D may be TRBD1 (6 bases). Sequenced: PBMCs. The source is a human donor in good health (CMV status not recorded). Some clones in this sample may be carry-over from other donors' samples. The CDR3 protein is CASSPGGQGLRSPLHF. The CDR3 region has the DNA TGTGCCAGCAGCCCGGGGGGGCAGGGCCTTCGATCACCCCTCCACTTT.